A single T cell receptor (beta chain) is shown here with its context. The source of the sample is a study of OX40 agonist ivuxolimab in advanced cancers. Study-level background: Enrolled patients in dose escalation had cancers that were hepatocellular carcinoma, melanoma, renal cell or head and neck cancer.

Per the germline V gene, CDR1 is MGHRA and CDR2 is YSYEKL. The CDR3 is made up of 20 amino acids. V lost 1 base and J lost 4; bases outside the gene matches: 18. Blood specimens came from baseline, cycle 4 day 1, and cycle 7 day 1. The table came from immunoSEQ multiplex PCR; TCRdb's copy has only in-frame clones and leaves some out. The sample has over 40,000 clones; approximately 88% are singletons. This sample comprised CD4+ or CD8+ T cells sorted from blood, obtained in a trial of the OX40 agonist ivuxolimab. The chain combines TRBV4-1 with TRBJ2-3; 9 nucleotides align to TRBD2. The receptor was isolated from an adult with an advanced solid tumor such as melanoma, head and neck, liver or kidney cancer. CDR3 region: CASSQVPGTSTPRRADTQYF. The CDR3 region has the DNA TGCGCCAGCAGCCAAGTACCCGGGACTAGCACCCCCCGGCGGGCAGATACGCAGTATTTT.